This T cell receptor beta chain was sequenced in a study of T cells in Graves' hyperthyroidism and ophthalmopathy (dated by TCRdb to between 2018 and 2021). Regarding the research as a whole: Peripheral blood samples were taken at initial diagnosis, before any treatment was given. A discovery cohort of about 100 patients, 43 with Graves' ophthalmopathy and more than 55 with stable Graves' hyperthyroidism, was used to find distinguishing TCR V-J signatures. Prospective prediction of ophthalmopathy was tested in an independent validation cohort consisting of roughly 20 hyperthyroidism patients and approximately 16 patients who later progressed to ophthalmopathy. The 100 discovery patients were randomly split 7:3 into training and test sets. Thyroid tissue and blood T-cell repertoires from several Graves' hyperthyroidism patients were also compared in the study. After blood sampling, hyperthyroidism patients were treated with methimazole at a starting dose of 30 mg daily, and ophthalmopathy patients were treated with high-dose intravenous methylprednisolone. The paper describes TCR Vbeta CDR3 sequencing of 135 peripheral blood samples, made up of some 40 ophthalmopathy patients, roughly 72 hyperthyroidism patients and 17 progressor patients.

Summary of the overall study and its limitations: Blood samples also contained most of the expanded thyroid clonotypes (frequency above 0.001), which suggests that blood repertoires may reflect thyroid immune responses. No statistical method was used to set the sample size in advance, and investigators knew the group allocation. Ophthalmopathy was separated from stable hyperthyroidism by a 13 V-J signature model, with approximately 86% sensitivity and 81% to 82% specificity obtained in cross-validation and 80%/75% obtained in testing. In validation, progression to ophthalmopathy was predicted by the model with more than 65% sensitivity and around 76% specificity, a median of about 6.4 months before onset.

This clonotype was detected many times. Its antigen is currently not known. No qualities accompany the bases; no much larger clone lies one base away. Amplification of TCR beta CDR3 regions was carried out from RNA transcripts. The first round of RT-PCR for the TCR CDR3 was performed with the HTBI primer set and the Qiagen OneStep RT-PCR kit. The libraries were constructed in a second round of multiplex PCR and then size-selected and purified. The libraries were sequenced on an Illumina HiSeq2000 using paired-end 100 bp reads. The original pipeline was this. Raw data were processed with SOAPnuke, discarding reads with adapters, uncalled bases, mean Phred below 15, or no exact constant-primer or identifier match. High-quality paired reads were merged with COPE v1.2.5, and unique nucleotide sequences were defined as clonotypes. Clonotypes were aligned to IMGT TRBV, TRBD and TRBJ reference segments using MiTCR v1.1. Only V-J combinations with frequency above 0.0001, covering roughly 99% of repertoires, were analysed. The TCS score was defined as F50 (clonal expansion) divided by E x V (chaos), with BLOSUM62-based TCRdist calculated between CDR3 peptides within each V-J. Welch's t-statistics and random forest reduced approximately 520 V-J features to about 13, which were used in a naive Bayes classifier (R e1071). TCRdb reworked the public reads: Q25 trimming with fastp, MiXCR clone assembly, productive beta chains retained. Every entry covers one CDR3 protein and lists the most common genes and DNA from its rows. These V and J calls originate from TCRdb's pipeline instead of the authors' own analysis. The sample table records over 150,000 distinct CDR3 sequences; about 15% of these occur just once. The ten largest clones capture under 35% of the sample.

Stable Graves' hyperthyroidism was defined as the absence of progression to ophthalmopathy over 18 months of follow-up. The hyperthyroidism patients were between 18 and 65 years old and newly diagnosed, with a disease duration of less than 2 months. Exclusion was applied to patients with uncontrolled infections, other autoimmune diseases, pregnancy or lactation. Clinical symptoms, serum thyroxine and TRAb, thyroid ultrasound, and orbital computed tomography formed the basis for the diagnoses. PBMCs were separated from under 12 ml of fresh peripheral blood using Ficoll-Paque density gradient centrifugation. Total RNA was extracted with Trizol reagent, and quality was checked on an Agilent 2100 Bioanalyzer. The material sequenced was blood. The receptor's source is a woman between 50 and 59 years old with Graves' hyperthyroidism.

In nucleotide form, the sequence is TGTGCCAGCAGTTGGGCAGCCCAAGCTTTCTTT. This yields the protein CASSWAAQAFF. This receptor chain uses TRBV28 and TRBJ1-1; no confident D gene assignment can be made. V was cut back by 4 bases and J by 9 bases, leaving a gap of 9 bases between them. CDR1 and CDR2, per the germline V gene, are MDHEN and SYDVKM. The cysteine opens and the phenylalanine closes a CDR3 of 11 amino acids. The retained sequence is limited to the CDR3, 33 bases, with the frame set at the first base.